This T cell receptor (beta chain) was sequenced during a study of shared clonotypes between healthy human individuals. The wider study: Per-donor plates numbered three CD4 naive, three CD4 memory, two CD8 naive and one CD8 memory. Notes on the study in general: A handful of donors showed sharing of around 5.3% of naive CD4 clonotypes. On the whole, naive subsets had larger estimated richness than memory subsets had.

Study processing details: ImmunoSEQ output held junction-only sequences without quality scores, so filtering differed. Only in-frame clones appear in the TCRdb table, and some are missing; sequencing was by immunoSEQ multiplex PCR. V and J calls and clone size are copied from that table; D and trimming were computed from the DNA. The sample holds about 2.1 million clones; 93% are singletons and the top ten take 1.5% to 2%. Naivety among CD8 cells was defined by CD45RO negativity and positive CCR7 selection, thereby excluding terminally differentiated effector memory CD45RA+ cells. On this clone: Its antigen is as yet unknown.

CDR3 length: 15 amino acids. Losses at the gene ends were 5 bases for V and 2 bases for J; bases not matched to a gene: 3. Germline V gene sequence: CDR1 LNHDA, CDR2 SQIVND (reference sequence). The origin of this receptor is a man between 18 and 35 years old in good health. Some clones in this sample may be carry-over from other donors' samples. The chain uses TRBV19 and TRBJ1-5; 10 positions agree with TRBD1. Sequencing was carried out using naive CD8+ T cells from PBMCs. CDR3 DNA: TGTGCCAGTAGTGAGACAGGGGGCCGCAATCAGCCCCAGCATTTT. Translation: CASSETGGRNQPQHF.